These 24 T cell receptor beta chains came from one sample sequenced in a study of T-cell reconstitution after alpha-beta-depleted transplantation in children. Preparation of the TCRbeta library involved a method that used unique molecular identifiers. Each CDR3 protein is one row after TCRdb ran MiXCR on the PCR reads. The sample includes some 600,000 distinct CDR3 sequences, about an eighth of them seen just once. The material sequenced was PBMCs, mostly from graft donor cells, taken 360 days after TCRalphabeta/CD19-depleted stem cell transplant. Receptors originate from a male patient aged 10 to 17 who had a stem cell transplant for acute myeloid leukemia, so the T cells may come from the graft donor.

The rearrangement uses TRBV29-1 and TRBJ2-7; TRBD1 or TRBD2 may be the D gene (5 bases each). Trimming shortened V by 0 bases and J by 3 bases, and 18 bases separated the two germline ends. Germline CDR1 is SQVTM and CDR2 is ANQGSEA. CDR3 length: 16 residues. DNA for the CDR3: TGCAGCGTTGAAGATCGTGTAGGGGACCCCGTCTACGAGCAGTACTTC. Its translation: CSVEDRVGDPVYEQYF.

Concerning this clonotype: A read error may account for a junction end that differs from germline. The rearrangement joins TRBV6-4 to TRBJ2-5, with D perhaps TRBD1 or TRBD2 (6 bases each). This CDR3 is 16 amino acids long. Germline V lookup: CDR1 MRHNA, CDR2 SNTAGT. The CDR3 DNA is TGTGCCAGCGGTGGGGGGCCAAACTTTTACCAAAAGACCCAGTACTTC. It specifies CASGGGPNFYQKTQYF.

This chain uses TRBV6-1 with TRBJ2-7; 9 positions agree with TRBD1. Trimming cost V 6 bases and J 3 bases; bases outside gene matches: 18. The germline V gene has CDR1 MNHNS and CDR2 SASEGT. This CDR3 is built from 18 residues. CDR3 protein: CASSRGQGYAFVGYEQYF. The CDR3 nucleotides are TGTGCCAGCAGCCGGGGACAGGGATATGCCTTCGTAGGCTACGAGCAGTACTTC.

The V call is TRBV10-3, the J call TRBJ1-2; D is uncertain. This CDR3 region has 15 residues. V lost 2 bases, J lost 3 bases, and 13 bases lay in between. CDR1 and CDR2 from the germline V gene are ENHRY and SYGVKD. DNA of the CDR3: TGTGCCATCAGTGAGCCGAGGACGGTTGACTATGGCTACACCTTC. Its translation: CAISEPRTVDYGYTF.

This clonotype was found a few times. V is TRBV20-1 and J is TRBJ2-2; the match to TRBD2 covers 13 bases. This CDR3 is 17 amino acids long. V lost 6 bases to trimming and J lost 1 base; unmatched junction nucleotides: 8. In germline, CDR1 is DFQATT, CDR2 SNEGSKA (reference sequence). CDR3 DNA: TGCAGTGCCCCCCCCGGGACTAGCGGGGTGAACACCGGGGAGCTGTTTTTT. The encoded protein is CSAPPGTSGVNTGELFF.

The rearrangement links TRBV4-3 to TRBJ2-7; 8 bases line up with TRBD1. J lost 0 bases, V lost 3 bases, and 7 bases had no gene match. The CDR3 is made up of 16 amino acids. Germline assignment: CDR1 LGHNA and CDR2 YSLEER. The CDR3 nucleotides are TGCGCCAGCAGCCAGTCTACAGGGGGTAGCTCCTACGAGCAGTACTTC. This translates into CASSQSTGGSSYEQYF.

The chain is built from TRBV7-9 and TRBJ1-1; 9 nucleotides align to TRBD1. V shed 6 bases, J shed 4 bases, and the junction held 12 bases outside the gene matches. The CDR3 runs to 16 residues. In germline, CDR1 is SEHNR, CDR2 FQNEAQ (reference sequence). The CDR3 is CASSLGTGIMGTEAFF. The CDR3 DNA reads as TGTGCCAGCAGTCTCGGGACAGGGATCATGGGCACTGAAGCTTTCTTT.

The V gene is TRBV27, the J gene TRBJ2-2; 8 bases are shared with TRBD1. This CDR3 has 17 residues. The trim removed 2 bases at V and 1 base at J, leaving 6 bases unmatched. The germline gives CDR1 MNHEY, CDR2 SMNVEV (reference sequence). CDR3 bases: TGTGCCAGCAGTTTAGGACAGGGTGCGTGGAACACCGGGGAGCTGTTTTTT. Residues: CASSLGQGAWNTGELFF.

This clonotype was picked up a small number of times. The rearrangement joins TRBV4-3 to TRBJ2-7, with D possibly being TRBD1 (6 bases). Trimming pared 0 bases from V and 7 bases from J, leaving 19 bases between. Germline V lookup: CDR1 LGHNA, CDR2 YSLEER. The CDR3 runs to 16 residues. CDR3 in DNA: TGCGCCAGCAGCCAAGATCATTGGGGGCTGGCTGAGGAGCAGTACTTC. Its protein is CASSQDHWGLAEEQYF.

Only a few counts were recorded for this clonotype. In DNA form, the CDR3 reads TGTGCCAGCAGTTCTAAGACTTTCATAGCGGGCTACGAGCAGTACTTC. Protein sequence: CASSSKTFIAGYEQYF. V usage is TRBV12-3 or TRBV12-4 and J usage is TRBJ2-7; 7 bases line up with TRBD2. The CDR3 spans 16 residues. V lost 4 bases and J lost 3; bases outside the gene matches: 12.

This clonotype turned up a few times. Compared with germline, one end of the junction differs, possibly owing to a read error. V gene TRBV20-1 combines with J gene TRBJ2-5, with TRBD1 as a possible D gene (6 bases). Germline V gene sequence: CDR1 DFQATT, CDR2 SNEGSKA (reference sequence). The CDR3 is 21 residues long. The CDR3 DNA reads as TGCAGTGCCAGAGACAGGCCAGATCACCGGCATTATCCCCCTCCTCAAGAGACCCAGTACTTC. As protein: CSARDRPDHRHYPPPQETQYF.

The chain has TRBV20-1 and TRBJ2-2; TRBD2 matches 8 bases. The CDR3 consists of 16 residues. Germline CDR1 DFQATT, CDR2 SNEGSKA (reference sequence). The V segment lost 6 bases and the J segment 0 bases; nucleotides outside the gene matches: 9. The DNA of the CDR3 is TGCAGTGCGCCGGCCACACTAGCGGCGAACACCGGGGAGCTGTTTTTT. This encodes CSAPATLAANTGELFF.

This clonotype was seen many times. The CDR3 sequence is CASSSGGHFQETQYF. CDR3 bases: TGTGCCAGCAGTTCCGGGGGACACTTTCAAGAGACCCAGTACTTC. The chain is built from TRBV28 and TRBJ2-5; D might be TRBD1 or TRBD2, each matching 6 bases. V shed 4 bases and J shed 2 bases, with 14 bases lying between them. The CDR3 spans 15 residues. Germline loops: CDR1 MDHEN, CDR2 SYDVKM. Looking up the rest from reference TRBV28 and TRBJ2-5 gives the full variable domain: DVKVTQSSRYLVKRTGEKVFLECVQDMDHENMFWYRQDPGLGLRLIYFSYDVKMKEKGDIPEGYSVSREKKERFSLILESASTNQTSMYLCASSSGGHFQETQYFGPGTRLLVL.

This clonotype was seen many times. V gene TRBV12-3 or TRBV12-4 combines with J gene TRBJ2-1, with D perhaps matching TRBD2 (5 bases). The CDR3 is made up of 12 amino acids. The germline V and J ends were trimmed by 5 bases and 9 bases, with 11 bases remaining between them. The CDR3 DNA reads as TGTGCCAGCAGTCCTTATGCGGGTGAGCAGTTCTTC. This translates into CASSPYAGEQFF.

The genes are TRBV10-3 and TRBJ2-2; possibly TRBD2 for D (5 bases). Germline V gene lookup returns CDR1 ENHRY and CDR2 SYGVKD. This CDR3 is 15 amino acids long. V was clipped by 7 bases and J by 0 bases, with 12 bases between them. The CDR3 loop is CAITGNDANTGELFF. CDR3 coding DNA: TGTGCCATCACGGGGAACGATGCGAACACCGGGGAGCTGTTTTTT.

This clonotype was seen only a few times. V gene TRBV15 combines with J gene TRBJ2-1, with 11 bases matching TRBD2. With V trimmed by 2 bases and J by 5 bases, 8 bases remained unmatched. This CDR3 spans 17 amino acids. CDR1 is LNHNV and CDR2 is YYDKDF in the germline V gene (reference sequence). The CDR3: CATSRTSGRDTDNEQFF. The CDR3 region has the DNA TGTGCCACCAGCAGAACTAGCGGGAGAGATACAGACAATGAGCAGTTCTTC.

There are a few counts of this clonotype. The V gene is TRBV28, the J gene TRBJ2-6; unclear D gene. The CDR3 runs 15 residues. The germline gives CDR1 MDHEN, CDR2 SYDVKM. Trimming left V 6 bases short and J 2 bases short, with 11 bases between. CDR3 bases: TGTGCCAGCAGCTCCCCATGGGCTGGGGCCAACGTCCTGACTTTC. Its protein is CASSSPWAGANVLTF.

This clonotype was seen more than once but under ten times. This rearrangement joins TRBV5-5 to TRBJ2-5; 8 nucleotides match TRBD1. The germline V gene has CDR1 SGHKS and CDR2 YYEKEE (reference sequence). The CDR3 is 18 residues long. V shed 3 bases and J 1 base; nucleotides not matched to a gene: 14. The CDR3 DNA sequence: TGTGCCAGCAGCTCGGGACAGGCAATTGATGAAGGCCAAGAGACCCAGTACTTC. It is translated as CASSSGQAIDEGQETQYF. The full variable domain, its missing parts supplied by reference TRBV5-5 and TRBJ2-5, is DAGVTQSPTHLIKTRGQQVTLRCSPISGHKSVSWYQQVLGQGPQFIFQYYEKEERGRGNFPDRFSARQFPNYSSELNVNALLLGDSALYLCASSSGQAIDEGQETQYFGPGTRLLVL.

This clonotype occurred a few times. V is TRBV5-5 and J is TRBJ2-1; 10 bases map to TRBD2. The CDR3 is 17 amino acids. Per germline, CDR1 SGHKS and CDR2 YYEKEE (reference sequence). Trimming removed 0 bases from V and 5 bases from J; junction bases left unmatched: 8. The CDR3 is CASSLVLAGGSHNEQFF. The CDR3 DNA is TGTGCCAGCAGCTTGGTTTTAGCGGGAGGATCCCACAATGAGCAGTTCTTC.

V is TRBV9 and J is TRBJ2-2; possibly TRBD1 for D (6 bases). The V gene lost 5 bases and the J gene lost 2 bases, with 16 bases spanning the gap. Germline V gene lookup returns CDR1 SGDLS and CDR2 YYNGEE. The CDR3 runs to 16 residues. CDR3 in amino acids: CASRPPGTPNTGELFF. In DNA, the CDR3 is TGTGCCAGCAGGCCTCCCGGGACACCCAACACCGGGGAGCTGTTTTTT.

The rearrangement links TRBV4-3 to TRBJ2-3, with 11 positions matching TRBD2. The V gene end was trimmed by 3 bases and the J gene end by 2 bases; junction bases not matched to a gene: 16. The CDR3 contains 20 residues. The germline gives CDR1 LGHNA, CDR2 YSLEER. The CDR3 sequence is CASSHLTSLVLAGDTDTQYF. DNA of the CDR3: TGCGCCAGCAGCCATCTCACCTCCCTAGTACTAGCGGGAGACACAGATACGCAGTATTTT.

This chain uses TRBV20-1 with TRBJ2-1; the match to TRBD2 covers 8 bases. This CDR3 is built from 15 residues. With V trimmed by 5 bases and J by 8 bases, 14 bases remained unmatched. Germline V lookup: CDR1 DFQATT, CDR2 SNEGSKA (reference sequence). CDR3 nucleotides: TGCAGTGCTGGGAGAGCGGGAGCGGGGTACTATGAGCAGTTCTTC. Translated, it gives CSAGRAGAGYYEQFF.

This clonotype came up a few times. This chain joins TRBV14 and TRBJ1-1; the D is unclear. Trimming left V 4 bases short and J 0 bases short, with 12 bases between. Germline V gene data show CDR1 as SGHDN and CDR2 as FVKESK. This CDR3 is 15 amino acids long. CDR3 residues: CASSLLGGMNTEAFF. The CDR3 DNA follows: TGTGCCAGCAGCCTACTTGGTGGGATGAACACTGAAGCTTTCTTT.

In this sample, this clonotype turned up many times. The CDR3 protein is CASSLAIPLLNPRNNEQFF. Here the CDR3 DNA reads TGCGCCAGCAGCTTGGCCATCCCCCTCCTGAACCCGAGGAACAATGAGCAGTTCTTC. The V call is TRBV5-1, the J call TRBJ2-1, with D uncertain. Per germline, CDR1 SGHRS and CDR2 YFSETQ. Trimming took 0 bases from V and 5 from J, leaving 24 bases between them. The CDR3 has 19 residues.